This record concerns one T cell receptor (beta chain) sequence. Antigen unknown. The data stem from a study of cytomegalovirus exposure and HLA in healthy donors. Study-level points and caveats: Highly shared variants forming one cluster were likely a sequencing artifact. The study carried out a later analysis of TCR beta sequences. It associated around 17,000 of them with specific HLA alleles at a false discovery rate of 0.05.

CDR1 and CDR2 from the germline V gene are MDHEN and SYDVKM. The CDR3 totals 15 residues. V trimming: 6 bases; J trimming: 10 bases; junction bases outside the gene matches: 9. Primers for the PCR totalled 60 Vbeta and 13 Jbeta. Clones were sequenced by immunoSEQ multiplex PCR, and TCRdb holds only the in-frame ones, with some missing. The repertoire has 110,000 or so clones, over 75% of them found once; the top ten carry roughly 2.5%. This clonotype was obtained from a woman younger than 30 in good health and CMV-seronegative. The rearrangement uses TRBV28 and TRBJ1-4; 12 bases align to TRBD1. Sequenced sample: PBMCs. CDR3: CASSPPGQGAGKLFF. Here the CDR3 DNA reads TGTGCCAGCAGCCCCCCGGGACAGGGGGCGGGAAAACTGTTTTTT.